The entry that follows covers one TCR beta chain sequence. Its antigen is unknown. This sample is part of a study of graft-versus-host responses after intestinal transplantation. Study summary: Every recipient underwent anti-thymocyte globulin induction, then tacrolimus and steroids for about three years.

Produced via immunoSEQ multiplex PCR; TCRdb's table is partial and in-frame only. The sample carries 17,000 or so clones, approximately 79% recorded once. The CDR3 has 15 amino acids. After removal of 6 bases from V and 6 bases from J, the junction contained 15 bases not matched to a gene. Germline V gene data show CDR1 as SGDLS and CDR2 as YYNGEE. Study-wide findings and caveats: Researchers found peak circulating GvH clone levels linked to early post-transplant HvG declines. Elevated graft-versus-host to host-versus-graft clonal ratios in allografts were recorded for patients with graft-donor T cell macrochimerism.

From the graft tissue, intraepithelial and lamina propria lymphocytes were released through processing. This chain connects TRBV9 to TRBJ2-7; 7 nucleotides match TRBD2. The sample consisted of ileum tissue, taken 17 days after transplant. The clonotype originates from a human patient who received an intestinal transplant, so some T cells may come from the graft donor. The CDR3 nucleotides read TGTGCCAGCAACGCGGGGCCCGGGACGGGGGGCGAGCAGTACTTC. Amino acids: CASNAGPGTGGEQYF.